This is a list of T cell receptor beta chains from one sample in a study of synovial regulatory T cells in juvenile arthritis. The repertoire was sequenced with immunoSEQ multiplex PCR; TCRdb's copy has only in-frame clones and lacks some. Its clone listing holds roughly 9,800 clones. The sample was Treg cells from blood. These receptor sequences come from a donor between 2 and 35 years old with juvenile idiopathic arthritis. Each CDR3 is given with its conserved first and last residue. Each record gives: V gene, J gene, CDR3 protein.

v_gene: TRBV19
j_gene: TRBJ1-1
CDR3aa: CASKQFMNTEAFF

v_gene: TRBV11-2
j_gene: TRBJ2-7
CDR3aa: CASSLTSGAYEQYF

v_gene: TRBV11-3
j_gene: TRBJ2-2
CDR3aa: CASSFRTSGTGELFF

v_gene: TRBV12-5
j_gene: TRBJ1-5
CDR3aa: CASGDQDNQPQHF

v_gene: TRBV18
j_gene: TRBJ1-2
CDR3aa: CASSPGAQGTNYGYTF

v_gene: TRBV12-5
j_gene: TRBJ2-1
CDR3aa: CASGPPRVGNEQFF

v_gene: TRBV27
j_gene: TRBJ1-1
CDR3aa: CASRPFRGTKRNTEAFF

v_gene: TRBV7-2
j_gene: TRBJ2-7
CDR3aa: CASSLGPLGSFYEQYF

v_gene: TRBV6-1
j_gene: TRBJ1-2
CDR3aa: CASSERGGRDYGYTF

v_gene: TRBV19
j_gene: TRBJ2-7
CDR3aa: CASSSRQGLHEQYF

v_gene: TRBV4-2
j_gene: TRBJ2-7
CDR3aa: CASSQGRDYEQYF

v_gene: TRBV20-1
j_gene: TRBJ2-7
CDR3aa: CSASPGDEQYF

v_gene: TRBV18
j_gene: TRBJ1-2
CDR3aa: CASSHTTGDGYTF

v_gene: TRBV18
j_gene: TRBJ2-5
CDR3aa: CASSLWTSVETQYF

v_gene: TRBV6-1
j_gene: TRBJ1-2
CDR3aa: CASSTPGHYGYTF

v_gene: TRBV19
j_gene: TRBJ2-3
CDR3aa: CASSIVSGIPDTQYF

v_gene: TRBV18
j_gene: TRBJ1-2
CDR3aa: CASSPPLTRAYGYTF